This T cell receptor beta chain was identified in a study of shared T cell receptors in the human thymus. This clone was found once. Profiling relied on immunoSEQ multiplex PCR, and the TCRdb table lists in-frame clones only, not all of them. Of roughly 560,000 clones listed, approximately 78% are singletons. This CDR3 is 13 amino acids long. CDR1 and CDR2 from the germline V gene are MNHEY and SMNVEV (reference sequence). The V and J ends lost 4 bases and 6 bases, in that order; junction bases with no gene match: 1. This sample also belongs to another study, concerning human thymus T cells.

The sequencing input was thymocytes. The chain has TRBV27 and TRBJ2-1; 9 nucleotides match TRBD1. This receptor was obtained from a boy under three years old with a congenital heart defect. In DNA, the CDR3 is TGTGCCAGCAGTTCGGGACAGGGCAATGAGCAGTTCTTC. Amino acids: CASSSGQGNEQFF.